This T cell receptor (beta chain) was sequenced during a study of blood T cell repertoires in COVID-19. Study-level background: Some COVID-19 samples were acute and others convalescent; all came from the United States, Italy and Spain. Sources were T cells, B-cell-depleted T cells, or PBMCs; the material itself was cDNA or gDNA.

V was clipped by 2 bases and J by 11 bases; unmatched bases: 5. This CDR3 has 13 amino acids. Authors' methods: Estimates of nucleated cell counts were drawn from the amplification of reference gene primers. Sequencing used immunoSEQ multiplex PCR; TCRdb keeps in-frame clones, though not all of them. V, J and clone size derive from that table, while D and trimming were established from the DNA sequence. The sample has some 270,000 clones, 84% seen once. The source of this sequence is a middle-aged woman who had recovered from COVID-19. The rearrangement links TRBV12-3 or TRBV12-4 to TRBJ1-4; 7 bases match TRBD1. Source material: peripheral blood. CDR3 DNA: TGTGCCAGCAGTTTACTAGGGGGCGGGAAACTGTTTTTT. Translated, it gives CASSLLGGGKLFF.